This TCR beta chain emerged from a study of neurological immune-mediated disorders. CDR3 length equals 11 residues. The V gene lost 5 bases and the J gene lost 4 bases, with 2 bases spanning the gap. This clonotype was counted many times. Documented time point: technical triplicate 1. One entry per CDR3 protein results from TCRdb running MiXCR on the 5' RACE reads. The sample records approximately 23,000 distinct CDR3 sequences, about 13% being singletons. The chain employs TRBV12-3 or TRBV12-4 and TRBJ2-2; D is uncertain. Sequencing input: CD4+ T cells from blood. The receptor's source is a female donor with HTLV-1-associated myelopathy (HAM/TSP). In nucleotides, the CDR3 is TGTGCCAGCAGTCGCACCGGGGAGCTGTTTTTT. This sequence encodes CASSRTGELFF.